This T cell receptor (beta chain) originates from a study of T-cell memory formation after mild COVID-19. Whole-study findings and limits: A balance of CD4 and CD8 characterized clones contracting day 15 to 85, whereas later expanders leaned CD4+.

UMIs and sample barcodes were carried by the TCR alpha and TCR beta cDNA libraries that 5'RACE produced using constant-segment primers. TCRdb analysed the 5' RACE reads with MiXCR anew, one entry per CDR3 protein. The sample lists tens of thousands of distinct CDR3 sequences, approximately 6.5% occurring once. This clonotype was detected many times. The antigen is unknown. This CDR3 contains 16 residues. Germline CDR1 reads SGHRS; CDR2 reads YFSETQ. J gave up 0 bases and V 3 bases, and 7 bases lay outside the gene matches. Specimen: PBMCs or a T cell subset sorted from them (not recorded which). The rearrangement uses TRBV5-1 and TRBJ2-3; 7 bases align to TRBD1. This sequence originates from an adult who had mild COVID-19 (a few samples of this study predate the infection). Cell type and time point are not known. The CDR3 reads CASSSAQTGSTDTQYF. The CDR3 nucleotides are TGCGCCAGCAGCTCGGCCCAGACAGGGAGCACAGATACGCAGTATTTT.